Here is one TCR beta chain with its context. Its target is unknown. Clones were sequenced by immunoSEQ multiplex PCR, and TCRdb holds only the in-frame ones, with some missing. The data show some 78,000 clones, with almost 97% seen just once and around 1.6% held by the top ten. The data derive from a study of cytomegalovirus exposure and HLA in healthy donors. Findings of the study overall: Specific recognition of CMV antigens was confirmed in vitro for a few chains (all CMV-associated). Associated with cytomegalovirus, according to the listing, were 150 to 200 TCR beta chains.

The J segment lost 2 bases and the V segment lost 6 bases, leaving 7 bases of the junction unmatched. Looked up from germline, CDR1 is SGHRS and CDR2 is YFSETQ. The CDR3 is 15 residues long. V is TRBV5-1 and J is TRBJ2-3; 9 positions match TRBD2. The receptor comes from a young man in good health and CMV-seropositive. Specimen: PBMCs. In DNA form, the CDR3 reads TGCGCCAGCATCCTGGGACTAGCATCCACAGATACGCAGTATTTT. Encoded protein: CASILGLASTDTQYF.